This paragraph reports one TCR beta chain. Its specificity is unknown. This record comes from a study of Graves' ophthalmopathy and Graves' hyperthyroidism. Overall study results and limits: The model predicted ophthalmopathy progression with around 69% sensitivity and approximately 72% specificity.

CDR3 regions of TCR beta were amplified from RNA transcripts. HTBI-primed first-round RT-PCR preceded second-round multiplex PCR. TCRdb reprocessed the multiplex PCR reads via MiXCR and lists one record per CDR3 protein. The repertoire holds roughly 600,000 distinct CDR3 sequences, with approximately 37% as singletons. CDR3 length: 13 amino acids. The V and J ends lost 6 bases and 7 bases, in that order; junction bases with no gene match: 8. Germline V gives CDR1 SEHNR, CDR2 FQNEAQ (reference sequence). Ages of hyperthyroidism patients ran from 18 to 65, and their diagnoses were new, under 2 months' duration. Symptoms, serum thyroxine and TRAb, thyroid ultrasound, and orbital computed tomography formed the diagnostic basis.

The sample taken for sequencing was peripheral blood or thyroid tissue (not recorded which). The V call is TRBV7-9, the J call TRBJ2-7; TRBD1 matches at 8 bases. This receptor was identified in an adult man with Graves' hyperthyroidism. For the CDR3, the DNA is TGTGCCAGCAGTTTTATGCGGACAGGGGAGCAGTACTTC. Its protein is CASSFMRTGEQYF.